This T cell receptor beta chain was recovered during a study of cytomegalovirus exposure and HLA in healthy donors. Study-wide results and caveats: Later analysis indicated greater clonal expansion among HLA-associated TCR beta chains than among equally common other chains. An Asian-associated ancestry cluster reportedly showed fewer N-insertions than the roughly 600-donor mean in a later analysis.

In the PCR, 60 Vbeta and 13 Jbeta primers were used. Libraries were prepared by immunoSEQ multiplex PCR; TCRdb keeps only in-frame clonotypes and omits some of them. The sample has 90,000 to 120,000 clones; around four fifths are singletons. Comments on this clone: As yet, its antigen is unknown.

The sequenced sample consisted of PBMCs. This TCR was recovered from a woman between 40 and 50 years old in good health and CMV-seronegative.

In nucleotides, the CDR3 is TGTGCCAGCACCCTGTTAACAGATACGCAGTATTTT. Residues: CASTLLTDTQYF. V usage is TRBV7-9 and J usage is TRBJ2-3; D remains ambiguous. Between the trimmed V and J ends, which lost 7 bases and 3 bases, there was a span of 8 bases. This CDR3 comprises 12 residues. Looked up from germline, CDR1 is SEHNR and CDR2 is FQNEAQ (reference sequence).